This T cell receptor beta chain stems from a study of siplizumab effects on memory and regulatory T cells. Profiling relied on immunoSEQ multiplex PCR, and the TCRdb table lists in-frame clones only, not all of them. Of around 97,000 clones listed, roughly 94% were seen once; the top ten hold about 1.5%. Specimen: non-Treg CD4+ T cells sorted from blood. The receptor comes from a human donor in good health.

The CDR3 nucleotides are TGTGCCAGCAGCCCCACGACGGGGCTAGCGGCCAACGTCCTGACTTTC. Amino acid sequence: CASSPTTGLAANVLTF. This chain links TRBV11-2 with TRBJ2-6, with D perhaps matching TRBD1 or TRBD2 (5 bases each). CDR1 and CDR2 from the germline V gene are SGHAT and FQNNGV. This CDR3 has 16 amino acids. V gave up 5 bases and J gave up 6 bases, with 17 bases separating them.